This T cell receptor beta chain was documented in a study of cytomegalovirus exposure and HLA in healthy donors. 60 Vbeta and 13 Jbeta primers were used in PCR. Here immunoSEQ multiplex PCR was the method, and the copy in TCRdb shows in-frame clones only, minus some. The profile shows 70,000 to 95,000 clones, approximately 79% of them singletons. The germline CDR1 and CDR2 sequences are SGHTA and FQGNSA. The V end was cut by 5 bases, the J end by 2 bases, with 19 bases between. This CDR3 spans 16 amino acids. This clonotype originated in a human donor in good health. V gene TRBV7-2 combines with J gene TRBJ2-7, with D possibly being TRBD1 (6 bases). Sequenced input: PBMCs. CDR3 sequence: CASSDTGQPKAYEQYF. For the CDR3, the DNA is TGTGCCAGCAGCGACACCGGACAGCCGAAGGCCTACGAGCAGTACTTC.